Each of the 25 T cell receptor beta chains below was sequenced from the same sample in a study of T cell changes during pregnancy in multiple sclerosis. Profiling relied on immunoSEQ multiplex PCR, and the TCRdb table lists in-frame clones only, not all of them. This sample has around 55,000 clones, with approximately 94% found just once. The sample was CD8+ T cells from peripheral blood mononuclear cells, taken in the third trimester of pregnancy. The receptors were gathered from a female donor with multiple sclerosis, enrolled in a pregnancy study.

This clone occurred many times. The chain carries TRBV9 and TRBJ1-4; 9 bases fit TRBD1. CDR1 SGDLS and CDR2 YYNGEE come from the germline V gene. V shed 4 bases, J shed 6 bases, and the junction held 10 bases outside the gene matches. The CDR3 has 16 residues. The CDR3 sequence: CASSPHPGTGYEKLFF. The DNA for the CDR3 is TGTGCCAGCAGCCCACACCCCGGGACAGGGTATGAAAAACTGTTTTTT.

The V gene is TRBV7-2, the J gene TRBJ2-3; 11 positions agree with TRBD2. With V trimmed by 4 bases and J by 2 bases, 5 bases remained unmatched. This CDR3 region has 16 residues. In germline, CDR1 is SGHTA, CDR2 FQGNSA. In nucleotides, the CDR3 is TGTGCCAGCAGCTCAATAGCGGGAGGGATCACAGATACGCAGTATTTT. Protein sequence: CASSSIAGGITDTQYF. Using reference TRBV7-2 and TRBJ2-3 for the parts outside the CDR3, the full variable domain is GAGVSQSPSNKVTEKGKDVELRCDPISGHTALYWYRQSLGQGLEFLIYFQGNSAPDKSGLPSDRFSAERTGGSVSTLTIQRTQQEDSAVYLCASSSIAGGITDTQYFGPGTRLTVL.

This clone appeared once. The rearrangement uses TRBV5-5 and TRBJ1-5, with D hard to call. The V gene lost 1 base and the J gene lost 4 bases, with 6 bases spanning the gap. CDR1 is SGHKS, CDR2 YYEKEE, per germline (reference sequence). The CDR3 covers 13 residues. The CDR3 DNA reads TGTGCCAGCAGCTTGTGGGAGAATCAGCCCCAGCATTTT. Its protein is CASSLWENQPQHF.

The chain uses TRBV6-1 and TRBJ1-6; D may be TRBD1 (5 bases). The CDR3 has 15 amino acids. The V gene lost 3 bases and the J gene lost 6 bases, with 12 bases spanning the gap. Germline loops: CDR1 MNHNS, CDR2 SASEGT. CDR3 bases: TGTGCCAGCAGTGATTGGCAGGGCGGTAATTCACCCCTCCACTTT. It encodes CASSDWQGGNSPLHF.

The rearrangement uses TRBV10-2 and TRBJ1-1; the D is unclear. The germline V gene has CDR1 WSHSY and CDR2 SAAADI. The CDR3 extends over 13 amino acids. Trimming shortened V by 7 bases and J by 6 bases, and 15 bases separated the two germline ends. The CDR3 sequence is CASNPGLGAEAFF. CDR3 nucleotides: TGCGCCAGCAACCCGGGTCTAGGTGCTGAAGCTTTCTTT.

The V call is TRBV4-2, the J call TRBJ2-1; D is perhaps TRBD2 (6 bases). Trimming shortened V by 0 bases and J by 5 bases, and 20 bases separated the two germline ends. Germline lookup yields CDR1 LGHNA and CDR2 YNFKEQ. This CDR3 contains 18 residues. The CDR3 is CASSQESPLTAGHNEQFF. Here the CDR3 DNA reads TGTGCCAGCAGCCAAGAAAGCCCCCTTACTGCGGGACACAATGAGCAGTTCTTC.

The chain employs TRBV27 and TRBJ2-1; TRBD2 is a possible D gene (6 bases). This CDR3 contains 13 residues. The ends were cut back, 4 bases at V and 6 bases at J, with 10 bases in the middle. The V gene's germline CDR1 is MNHEY and CDR2 SMNVEV (reference sequence). CDR3 loop: CASSWDFFNEQFF. The CDR3, as DNA: TGTGCCAGCAGTTGGGACTTTTTCAATGAGCAGTTCTTC.

This clone was recorded only once. This rearrangement joins TRBV7-9 to TRBJ2-1; 10 bases match TRBD1. Germline assignment: CDR1 SEHNR and CDR2 FQNEAQ (reference sequence). V dropped 1 base and J dropped 4; count of bases not matched to a gene: 7. The CDR3 has 17 residues. The CDR3 sequence is CASSLDGQGDFYNEQFF. The CDR3 DNA reads as TGTGCCAGCAGCTTAGACGGACAGGGGGATTTTTACAATGAGCAGTTCTTC.

The gene calls are TRBV7-9 and TRBJ2-7; a possible D gene is TRBD2 (5 bases). Germline-derived CDR1 and CDR2 are SEHNR and FQNEAQ (reference sequence). Trimming cost V 4 bases and J 3 bases, with 22 bases left between them. The length of the CDR3 is 17 residues. The DNA of the CDR3 is TGTGCCAGCAGCTCACATAAGTTCCTGGACTCGCTCTACGAGCAGTACTTC. Its protein product is CASSSHKFLDSLYEQYF.

The V call is TRBV7-2, the J call TRBJ2-1, with 7 bases that match TRBD2. The CDR3 is made up of 17 amino acids. Germline loops: CDR1 SGHTA, CDR2 FQGNSA. Trimming cost V 1 base and J 0 bases; bases outside gene matches: 6. This chain's CDR3 is CASSLGPAGISYNEQFF. CDR3 DNA sequence: TGTGCCAGCAGCTTAGGTCCAGCGGGGATCTCCTACAATGAGCAGTTCTTC.

The chain links TRBV27 to TRBJ2-7, with 7 bases aligning to TRBD2. This CDR3 has 14 amino acids. V was pared by 10 bases and J by 3 bases, with 12 bases of the junction left unmatched. From germline, CDR1 is MNHEY and CDR2 SMNVEV (reference sequence). The CDR3 sequence is CATSPTAGIYEQYF. The CDR3 DNA sequence: TGTGCCACGTCCCCAACAGCGGGAATCTACGAGCAGTACTTC.

This clone has only one observation. V usage is TRBV27 and J usage is TRBJ2-3; tentative D call: TRBD2 (6 bases). Germline V CDR1 and CDR2: MNHEY, SMNVEV (reference sequence). V lost 0 bases and J 6 bases, leaving 13 bases between the germline ends. The length of the CDR3 is 15 residues. CDR3 residues: CASSLSLARTDTQYF. CDR3 coding DNA: TGTGCCAGCAGTTTATCGCTAGCGAGAACCGATACGCAGTATTTT.

V and J are TRBV5-1 and TRBJ2-5; TRBD1 is a possible D gene (6 bases). V shed 2 bases and J shed 4 bases, with 15 bases lying between them. Germline CDR1 and CDR2: SGHRS and YFSETQ. The CDR3 extends over 15 amino acids. In nucleotides, the CDR3 is TGCGCCAGCAGCTTAACACAGGGTTTGGGAGAGACCCAGTACTTC. Amino acid sequence: CASSLTQGLGETQYF.

V and J are TRBV7-6 and TRBJ2-7; 7 bases are shared with TRBD1. The V and J ends lost 3 bases and 0 bases, in that order; junction bases with no gene match: 2. The CDR3 extends over 14 amino acids. CDR1 is SGHVS and CDR2 is FNYEAQ in the germline V gene. The CDR3 reads CASSLGQFSYEQYF. DNA for the CDR3: TGTGCCAGCAGCTTGGGACAGTTCTCCTACGAGCAGTACTTC.

This chain uses TRBV9 with TRBJ2-7, with D possibly matching TRBD1 (6 bases). Germline V gene lookup returns CDR1 SGDLS and CDR2 YYNGEE. The length of the CDR3 is 13 residues. Between the trimmed V and J ends, which lost 3 bases and 7 bases, there was a span of 14 bases. The CDR3 bases are TGTGCCAGCAGCGCCGGGACACTCATGGAGCAGTACTTC. It is translated as CASSAGTLMEQYF.

This chain uses TRBV7-7 with TRBJ2-7, with D unresolved. Germline assignment: CDR1 SSHAT and CDR2 FNYEAQ (reference sequence). This CDR3 is built from 17 residues. Deletions cut 4 bases from V and 3 bases from J, with 22 bases between. The CDR3: CASSSWQRHVRNYEQYF. CDR3 DNA sequence: TGTGCCAGCAGCTCATGGCAGAGACACGTACGAAACTACGAGCAGTACTTC.

This chain connects TRBV7-6 to TRBJ2-7, with 7 bases fitting TRBD2. The CDR3 totals 15 residues. Trimming cost V 5 bases and J 2 bases; bases outside gene matches: 9. Germline V gene sequence: CDR1 SGHVS, CDR2 FNYEAQ. The CDR3 loop reads CASSPSSGPTYEQYF. In nucleotides, the CDR3 is TGTGCCAGCAGCCCCTCTAGCGGACCGACCTACGAGCAGTACTTC.

This chain links TRBV9 with TRBJ2-2; 11 bases align to TRBD2. This CDR3 is 16 amino acids long. Germline CDR1 is SGDLS and CDR2 is YYNGEE. J gave up 8 bases and V 0 bases, and 6 bases lay outside the gene matches. The CDR3 nucleotides are TGTGCCAGCAGCGTAGCTTCGGCTAGCGGGAGGGGGGAGCTGTTTTTT. This codes for CASSVASASGRGELFF.

The gene calls are TRBV2 and TRBJ1-1; 7 bases line up with TRBD1. Germline assignment: CDR1 SNHLY and CDR2 FYNNEI. With V trimmed by 3 bases and J by 10 bases, 5 bases remained unmatched. The CDR3 is 12 amino acids. CDR3 DNA sequence: TGTGCCAGCAGTGATAGGGGGCAACCAGCTTTCTTT. It yields the protein CASSDRGQPAFF.

This chain links TRBV30 with TRBJ2-2, with TRBD1 matching 7 bases. The CDR3 runs to 15 residues. Germline values: CDR1 GTSNPN, CDR2 SVGIG (reference sequence). J lost 3 bases, V lost 7 bases, and 11 bases had no gene match. CDR3 sequence (DNA): TGTGCCTTAAGACAGGGCTATGGTGACACCGGGGAGCTGTTTTTT. Protein: CALRQGYGDTGELFF.

This clone was counted a single time. This rearrangement joins TRBV5-1 to TRBJ2-7, with TRBD1 identical over 8 bases. CDR1 and CDR2 (germline): SGHRS, YFSETQ. V trimming: 0 bases; J trimming: 4 bases; junction bases outside the gene matches: 6. The CDR3 consists of 15 residues. The CDR3 sequence is CASSLGQGIPYEQYF. As DNA, the CDR3 is TGCGCCAGCAGCTTGGGACAGGGGATACCTTACGAGCAGTACTTC.

The CDR3: CASSLWGGASDGYTF. The DNA of the CDR3 is TGTGCCAGCAGCTTGTGGGGGGGAGCAAGCGACGGCTACACCTTC. The chain is built from TRBV5-6 and TRBJ1-2, with D perhaps matching TRBD1 (5 bases). The CDR3 spans 15 residues. Germline V gives CDR1 SGHDT, CDR2 YYEEEE. The ends were cut back, 1 base at V and 8 bases at J, with 18 bases in the middle.

The rearrangement links TRBV7-9 to TRBJ2-2; tentatively, D is TRBD1 (7 bases). Looked up from germline, CDR1 is SEHNR and CDR2 is FQNEAQ (reference sequence). This CDR3 has 13 residues. Trimming removed 5 bases from V and 6 bases from J, with 10 bases in between. The CDR3 sequence is CASSPGGPGELFF. The CDR3 DNA is TGTGCCAGCAGCCCAGGGGGGCCCGGGGAGCTGTTTTTT.

The chain couples TRBV28 to TRBJ2-7; TRBD2 might be the D (6 bases). The V gene lost 5 bases and the J gene lost 2 bases, with 16 bases spanning the gap. The germline V gene has CDR1 MDHEN and CDR2 SYDVKM. This CDR3 has 15 residues. The CDR3 sequence is CASSHSGTGAYEQYF. In DNA, the CDR3 is TGTGCCAGCAGTCATTCCGGGACGGGGGCCTACGAGCAGTACTTC. Supplemented by reference TRBV28 and TRBJ2-7, the full variable domain reads DVKVTQSSRYLVKRTGEKVFLECVQDMDHENMFWYRQDPGLGLRLIYFSYDVKMKEKGDIPEGYSVSREKKERFSLILESASTNQTSMYLCASSHSGTGAYEQYFGPGTRLTVT.

In its sample, this clone was seen once. The chain has TRBV7-9 and TRBJ1-5; D may be TRBD1 (5 bases). The CDR3 contains 15 residues. V was clipped by 1 base and J by 1 base, with 8 bases between them. From germline, CDR1 is SEHNR and CDR2 FQNEAQ (reference sequence). CDR3 in DNA: TGTGCCAGCAGCTTAGAAGGGGCCAGCAATCAGCCCCAGCATTTT. Protein product: CASSLEGASNQPQHF.